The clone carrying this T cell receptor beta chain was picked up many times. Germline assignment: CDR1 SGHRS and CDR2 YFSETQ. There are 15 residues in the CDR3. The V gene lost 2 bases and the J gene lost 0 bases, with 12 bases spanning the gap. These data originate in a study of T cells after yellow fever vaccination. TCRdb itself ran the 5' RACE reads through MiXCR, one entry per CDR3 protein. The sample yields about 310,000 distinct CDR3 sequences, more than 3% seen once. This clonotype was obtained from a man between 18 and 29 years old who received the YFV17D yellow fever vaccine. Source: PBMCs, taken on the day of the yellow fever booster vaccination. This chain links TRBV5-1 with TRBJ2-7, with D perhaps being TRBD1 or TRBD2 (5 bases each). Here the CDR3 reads CASSFGAADSYEQYF. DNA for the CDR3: TGCGCCAGCAGCTTCGGGGCAGCGGACTCCTACGAGCAGTACTTC.